These T cell receptor beta chains were read from a single sample in a study of blood T cell repertoires in COVID-19. Using immunoSEQ multiplex PCR, the repertoire was profiled, and TCRdb retains in-frame clones only, with some absent. The profile shows 60,000 to 70,000 clones, 65% to 90% of them singletons. Sequencing input: peripheral blood. The receptors here all came from a woman aged 55-70 years with acute or convalescent COVID-19. CDR3s leave out the opening cysteine and the closing phenylalanine or tryptophan. The order of the fields is D gene, J gene, V gene, CDR3 protein. D genes are given only for firm matches.

>NA|TRBJ2-1|TRBV11-2
ASSSLARYNEQF
>NA|TRBJ1-3|TRBV6-5
ASSYDHRVSGNTIY
>TRBD2|TRBJ2-1|TRBV3-1/TRBV3-2
ASSQDTMLAGGLGEQF
>TRBD1|TRBJ1-5|TRBV29-1
SVATGVDQPQH
>TRBD1|TRBJ2-7|TRBV5-4
ASSLAMTGVSYEQY
>NA|TRBJ1-1|TRBV2
ASERLRNTEAF
>TRBD2|TRBJ2-4|TRBV5-5
ASSPGGNKNIQY
>TRBD2|TRBJ2-2|TRBV3-1/TRBV3-2
ASSQLGTSGRGRTGELF
>TRBD1|TRBJ2-4|TRBV5-1
ASSAGQGSAKNIQY
>NA|TRBJ2-1|TRBV4-2
ASSQDNPPVAAEQF
>TRBD1|TRBJ1-1|TRBV10-3
AISHGQGGMAF
>TRBD2|TRBJ2-5|TRBV29-1
SVRGTSGETQY
>NA|TRBJ2-3|TRBV5-8
ASSNLRRANEDTQY
>TRBD1|TRBJ2-7|TRBV7-6
ASSRGQVTYEQY
>TRBD1|TRBJ1-1|TRBV6-5
ASSLQGARTEAF
>NA|TRBJ1-2|TRBV30
AWGFGGNYGYT
>NA|TRBJ1-1|TRBV23-1
ASSLVRTVTKAF
>NA|TRBJ1-4|TRBV6-5
ASSLDTVNEKLF
>NA|TRBJ2-5|TRBV18
ASSPGQQETQY
>TRBD1|TRBJ1-2|TRBV19
ASSVTGIYGYT
>NA|TRBJ1-5|TRBV7-9
ASASVGADQPQH
>NA|TRBJ1-6|TRBV12-3/TRBV12-4
ASSFRDSPLH
>NA|TRBJ2-1|TRBV6-1
ASSKAGGGNEQF
>NA|TRBJ2-1|TRBV3-1/TRBV3-2
ASSPRGASIWNEQF
>TRBD1|TRBJ1-2|TRBV7-8
ASSPNRDRGLAAQIYT
>NA|TRBJ2-7|TRBV5-1
ASSSSRGTYEQQY
>TRBD1|TRBJ1-6|TRBV18
ASSPDTGGASNSPLH
>TRBD1|TRBJ1-5|TRBV7-9
ASSLGDSPNQPQH
>TRBD1|TRBJ1-4|TRBV2
ASRPGTGVRTNEKLF
>NA|TRBJ2-7|TRBV27
ASSYALGYEQY
>NA|TRBJ1-5|TRBV6-4
ASGGQRILSNQPQH
>TRBD2|TRBJ2-1|TRBV29-1
SAVGHSGSAEQF
>TRBD1|TRBJ1-1|TRBV9
ASSVGTANTEAF
>NA|TRBJ2-3|TRBV24-1
ATSDLTFGGTDTQY
>NA|TRBJ1-1|TRBV11-1
ASSFSENTEAF